The source of this T cell receptor (beta chain) is a study of cytomegalovirus exposure and HLA in healthy donors (TCRdb year 2017). Turning to the overall study: In an earlier analysis of 450 to 750 of the donors, around 290 Gb of sequence data and approximately 120 million unique TCR beta sequences from about 179 million T cells were reported. To decide whether each TCR beta V gene segment behaved as functional or pseudogenic, an earlier analysis of approximately 620 of the donors relied on high-throughput TCR beta sequencing. Both class I and class II loci were covered by HLA typing, at four-digit resolution. The study combined high-throughput TCR immunosequencing, statistical association of individual TCRs with disease status, and machine learning to predict cytomegalovirus infection status. A later genetic analysis used genome-wide SNP genotypes for about 55% of the 666 donors, treating that subset as a discovery cohort. Typing coverage differed by locus: A, B, C, DRB1 and DQB1 were typed in roughly 629-630 donors, DQA1 in about 500, DPA1 in some 610, and DPB1 in 400 to 490. A later analysis re-examined previously published TCR beta repertoires from around 670 donors and added high-resolution HLA genotyping to investigate patterns of TCR occurrence. A few DR-DQ haplotypes were treated as single units for association and clustering because of strong linkage in the cohort. Across around 400 genotyped donors of the cohort, an average of approximately 200,000 unique TCR beta nucleotide sequences per donor were sequenced, and 15% to 20% of those sequences were non-productive. The aim of the study was to test whether cataloging public T cell receptors could identify signatures of past pathogen exposure. In addition to the first cohort of 666 subjects, a separate validation cohort of over 90 different subjects was used. The later analysis used no new phenotypic data to find candidate immune exposures, relying instead on TCR beta sequences and their occurrence across donors. Among the approximately 400 genotyped donors, 75% to 90% belonged to the genetic ancestry cluster associated with self-reported Caucasian donors. An early release covering some 640 HLA-typed donors comprised approximately 300 gigabases of sequencing data and tens of millions of unique TCR sequences. Every repertoire in the discovery cohort had been generated on one and the same sequencing platform. The study profiled the T cell repertoires of 666 subjects by immunosequencing and related them to cytomegalovirus serostatus. Donor age, sex, ethnicity and CMV serostatus were compiled together with the repertoire data.

CDR3 length: 16 amino acids, cysteine to phenylalanine. Solely the CDR3 DNA is kept, with 48 bases framed from the first base. Trimming removed 4 bases from V and 7 bases from J; the gene matches leave 14 bases unexplained. For CDR1 and CDR2, the germline V gene lists SGHDT and YYEEEE. The cohort consisted of hundreds of healthy bone marrow donors. All cohort members were sampled while nominally healthy, although unrecorded immune exposures were likely present. The donor tested CMV seronegative, placing the donor among the 350 or so seronegative members of the cohort. A peripheral blood sample was provided by each donor, and peripheral blood mononuclear cells were used for TCR beta sequencing. Genomic DNA extraction from the blood cell samples was performed with the Qiagen DNeasy Blood Extraction Kit. What the study reported, not specific to this receptor: In a later analysis, 16,951 TCR beta sequences were associated with specific HLA alleles at a false discovery rate of 0.05. This cohort had only TCR beta chains sequenced, and the lack of alpha or paired-chain data limited which features could be detected. Roughly uniform sequencing depth across donors was assumed in presence/absence analyses, although this assumption may not hold. The 87-base-pair reads could not distinguish some IMGT-functional V segments, including TRBV6-2 and TRBV6-3, so those segments were excluded. In a later analysis, several top co-occurrence clusters were reported to appear linked to parvovirus B19, influenza, CMV and Epstein-Barr virus. The study listed 164 TCR beta chains as associated with cytomegalovirus. A later analysis found that TCR association rates varied across HLA loci, with DRB1 alleles showing the most associated TCRs and HLA-C alleles the fewest. Across donors, most TCR sequences were observed very rarely, whereas some public TCRs were present in many individuals. A further reported finding was that TCR beta sequences accurately predicted the HLA-A and HLA-B alleles for most subjects in the first cohort. It was suggested by the authors that the approach could potentially be generalized to other disease states and immunological phenotypes. Because HLA typing was missing for some donors at each locus, association tests included only the typed subset. Compared with the approximately 600-donor mean, donors in an Asian-associated ancestry cluster had fewer N-insertions in productive TCRs, according to a later genetic analysis. In a later analysis, HLA-associated TCR beta chains showed more clonal expansion and lower generation probabilities than non-associated chains that were equally common. A cluster of highly shared sequence variants was judged likely to be a technical artifact of the sequencing pipeline. A later analysis found that most CMV-associated TCR beta chains appeared HLA-restricted, with HLA associations seemingly driven largely by CMV exposure. Strong co-occurrence of HLA alleles, especially DR and DQ, made assigning TCR associations to individual alleles difficult. Correlated functional status among segregating V segments might reflect linkage disequilibrium, but an unknown experimental factor could not be ruled out. A few of the identified cytomegalovirus-associated TCR beta chains were confirmed in vitro to be specific for cytomegalovirus antigens. Cytomegalovirus status was reported to be diagnosed by the classifier with high specificity and sensitivity in both the original and validation cohorts. Broadly in line with IMGT annotations, most TCR beta V segments showed up in productive rearrangements about 87% or about 30% of the time in an earlier analysis of 587 of the donors. The earlier analysis of a few hundred of the donors excluded 15 to 20 rarely observed V segments, including chromosome 9 orphons, because counts were too low. CMV serostatus was the only immune exposure information available for the cohort. An association between a missense DCLRE1C variant and V-gene and J-gene trimming of TCR beta chains was found in a later genetic analysis and replicated in an independent cohort.

With respect to this clone: Its antigen is currently not known. Base qualities were left out, and no much larger clone turns up one base away.

Receptor libraries were prepared by the immunoSEQ multiplex PCR assay. For the multiplex PCR, a mixture combining 60 forward primers for TCR Vbeta segments and 13 reverse primers for TCR Jbeta segments was used. A multiplex PCR assay on genomic DNA amplified the CDR3 region of rearranged TCR beta genes. The amplified TCR beta libraries were sequenced on the Illumina HiSeq System as 87-base-pair reads. As for the original processing: Across the 640 or so repertoires, a later analysis counted 80 million or so unique TCR beta chains, 9.5 million to 13 million of which were shared by at least two donors. Raw reads were error-corrected and collapsed into unique sequences with a nearest-neighbor algorithm that merged closely related sequences to remove PCR and sequencing errors. To assign V, D and J gene segments, CDR3 sequences were aligned to IMGT reference sequences. For a sequence to be retained, at least a six-nucleotide match to both a V gene segment and a J gene segment was required. A rearrangement was called productive if the CDR3 had no stop codons and remained in frame with V and J, and every other rearrangement was called non-productive. CDR3 was defined by IMGT convention, running from the second conserved V-encoded cysteine to the conserved J-encoded phenylalanine. Sequences without an unambiguous match to a single V gene segment were excluded from the earlier analysis of over 500 of the donors. In an earlier analysis of several hundred of the donors, V segments were called functional above 56.7% productive rearrangements and were called segregating when the between-donor standard deviation exceeded 5%. A statistical classification framework was built to diagnose cytomegalovirus status from the catalog of TCR beta chain sequences. A later analysis assigned V and J genes by comparing TCR nucleotide sequences with IMGT/GENE-DB human TR gene sequences. In a later analysis, CDR3 sequences and most-parsimonious VDJ recombination scenarios were assigned using the TCRdist pipeline. A later analysis defined each TCR beta chain by its CDR3 amino acid sequence plus V-gene family, and excluded reads lacking a unique V-gene family. As a way to deal with suspected cross-contamination and a sequencing artifact, a later analysis dropped 450 to 600 nucleotide sequences that were highly shared and had low generation probability. In a later analysis, a clonal expansion index was calculated for each public chain from normalized within-repertoire ranks of inferred template counts. A later analysis computed generation probabilities with a VDJ recombination model fitted to out-of-frame rearrangements, and checked the results against IGoR. Hypergeometric tests were used in a later analysis to score TCR-TCR, TCR-HLA and TCR-CMV co-occurrence, with a repertoire-size bias correction applied to the TCR pairs. To estimate false discovery rates, a later analysis permuted the HLA or CMV assignments 20 times. A later analysis grouped co-occurring TCRs with DBSCAN, adding TCRdist sequence similarity when clustering within HLA-allele-positive subsets. Repertoires with fewer than 30,000 or more than 120,000 public chains were left out of co-occurrence clustering, as were a handful of repertoires with anomalous nucleotide sharing. Held by TCRdb, this immuneACCESS table contains in-frame sequences only and omits some clones. Under half of the omission traces to an unresolved V gene where checked; the cause of the rest is unknown. V and J calls plus clone size are reproduced from that table; the DNA served to infer D and trimming. For this sample the table gives some 150,000 clones, of which about 79% were detected only once. About 0.69% of the sample is taken by the ten largest.

Rearrangement joined TRBV5-6 to TRBJ2-5; TRBD1 lines up with 9 middle nucleotides. This sequence originates from a female donor in good health and CMV-seronegative. Sequenced: PBMCs. The CDR3 loop reads CASSRPPQGARGTQYF. The DNA reads as follows: TGTGCCAGCAGCCGCCCTCCACAGGGGGCTCGAGGGACCCAGTACTTC.